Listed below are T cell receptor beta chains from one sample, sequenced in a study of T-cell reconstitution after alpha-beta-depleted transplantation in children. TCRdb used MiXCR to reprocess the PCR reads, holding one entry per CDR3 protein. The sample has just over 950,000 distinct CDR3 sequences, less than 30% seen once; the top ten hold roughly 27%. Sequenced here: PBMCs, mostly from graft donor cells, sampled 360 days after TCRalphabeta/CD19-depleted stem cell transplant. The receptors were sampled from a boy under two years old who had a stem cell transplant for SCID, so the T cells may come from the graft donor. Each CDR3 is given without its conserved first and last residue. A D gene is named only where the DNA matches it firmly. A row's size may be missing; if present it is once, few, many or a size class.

ASSGKMRTGGGTEAF,few,TRBJ1-1,TRBV12-3/TRBV12-4,TRBD1
ASKGSTAPSF,few,TRBJ1-1,TRBV12-3/TRBV12-4,.
ASSPLRGDYKNNEQF,.,TRBJ2-1,TRBV18,.
ASSQETAQALSYEQY,few,TRBJ2-7,TRBV3-1,.
SAREALRDNSPLH,.,TRBJ1-6,TRBV20-1,.
SVDYNEQF,many,TRBJ2-1,TRBV29-1,.
ASTGWSGGYTGELF,.,TRBJ2-2,TRBV4-1,TRBD2
SVEGGWYGYT,.,TRBJ1-2,TRBV29-1,.
ASSYRQGPNEKLF,once,TRBJ1-4,TRBV5-1,TRBD1
ASSPGLAGEQY,many,TRBJ2-7,TRBV7-3,TRBD2
ASSYNDHRGLGNTIY,.,TRBJ1-3,TRBV7-9,TRBD1
ASSLVVVRDRNTEAF,few,TRBJ1-1,TRBV7-9,.
ASSLVAVQETQY,.,TRBJ2-5,TRBV12-3/TRBV12-4,.
ATSGGWFFNNEQF,.,TRBJ2-1,TRBV24-1,.
ASSPPLAGVYEQY,few,TRBJ2-7,TRBV6-2/TRBV6-3,TRBD2
SAIGGGVDTGELF,many,TRBJ2-2,TRBV20-1,.
ATRQAGGNQPQH,.,TRBJ1-5,TRBV15,.
ASSNGGFEQY,few,TRBJ2-7,TRBV5-1,TRBD2
ASEDGTYNEQF,.,TRBJ2-1,TRBV25-1,.
ASSEGQLNTEAF,many,TRBJ1-1,TRBV28,TRBD1
ASSYAPGTGYSPLH,.,TRBJ1-6,TRBV6-5,TRBD1
ASSFTDLLGGYT,.,TRBJ1-2,TRBV7-2,.
ASSFLPGARNEQY,few,TRBJ2-7,TRBV5-6,.
ASSPLSGTGSTEAF,.,TRBJ1-1,TRBV4-1,TRBD1
ASSSHDFNEQF,many,TRBJ2-1,TRBV12-3/TRBV12-4,.
ASSQARDRVSYEQY,.,TRBJ2-7,TRBV4-3,TRBD1
ASSTRTSGESYNEQF,.,TRBJ2-1,TRBV6-1,TRBD2
SARVSGPSSYNEQF,.,TRBJ2-1,TRBV20-1,TRBD2
ASSPTSGVFSSSYNEQF,few,TRBJ2-1,TRBV3-1,TRBD2
ASQLAGRSYEQY,few,TRBJ2-7,TRBV10-2,TRBD2
ASSQSIGGRGSYNSPLH,.,TRBJ1-6,TRBV4-3,.
ASSGGPSYEQY,many,TRBJ2-7,TRBV3-1,.
ASSLEGALSNQPQH,.,TRBJ1-5,TRBV7-2,TRBD1
SVLPGLVTDTQY,.,TRBJ2-3,TRBV29-1,.
ASSYGRGFAYEQY,.,TRBJ2-7,TRBV11-3,TRBD2
ASSVGAGDSYNEQF,.,TRBJ2-1,TRBV9,.
SAHLAGADTQY,.,TRBJ2-3,TRBV20-1,TRBD2
ASSFHGTHEQY,few,TRBJ2-7,TRBV12-3/TRBV12-4,.
AWSVGWPQAEQF,.,TRBJ2-1,TRBV30,.
ASSWGRVGSGANVLT,.,TRBJ2-6,TRBV7-9,.
ASSFVRGSTDTQY,.,TRBJ2-3,TRBV5-1,.